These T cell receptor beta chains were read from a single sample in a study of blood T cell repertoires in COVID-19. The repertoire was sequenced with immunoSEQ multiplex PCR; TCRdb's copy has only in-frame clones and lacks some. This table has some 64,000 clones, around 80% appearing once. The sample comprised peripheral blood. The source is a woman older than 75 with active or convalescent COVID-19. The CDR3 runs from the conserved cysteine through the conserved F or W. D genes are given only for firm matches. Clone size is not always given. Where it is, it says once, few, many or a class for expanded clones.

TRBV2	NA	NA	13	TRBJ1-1	TGTGCCAGCAGTGAAGCGGGGGGGGCCGAAGCTTTCTTT	CASSEAGGAEAFF
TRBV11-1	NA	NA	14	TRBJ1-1	TGTGCCAGCAGCTTAGTTATGTCGGACACTGAAGCTTTCTTT	CASSLVMSDTEAFF
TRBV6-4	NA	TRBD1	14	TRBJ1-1	TGTGCCAGCAGGCGGGACAGACAGAACACTGAAGCTTTCTTT	CASRRDRQNTEAFF
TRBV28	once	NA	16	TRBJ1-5	TGTGCCAGCAGTACCGGAGGGAGTAGGAGCAATCAGCCCCAGCATTTT	CASSTGGSRSNQPQHF
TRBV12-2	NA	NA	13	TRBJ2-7	TGTGCAAGTCGCGTTCCCAAGTTAGCCGAGCAGTACTTC	CASRVPKLAEQYF
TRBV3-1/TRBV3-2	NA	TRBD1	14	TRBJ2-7	TGTGCCAGCAGCCAAAGGACAGGCCCCTACGAGCAGTACTTC	CASSQRTGPYEQYF
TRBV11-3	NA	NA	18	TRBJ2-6	TGTGCCAGCAGCTCCCCGCGGTGGGGGGAATCTGGGGCCAACGTCCTGACTTTC	CASSSPRWGESGANVLTF
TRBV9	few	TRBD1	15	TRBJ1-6	TGTGCCAGCAGCGCAACCGGGACAGAGTATTCACCCCTCCACTTT	CASSATGTEYSPLHF
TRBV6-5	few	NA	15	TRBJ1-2	TGTGCCAGCAGTTACTCGAGCACTTCGGGCTATGGCTACACCTTC	CASSYSSTSGYGYTF
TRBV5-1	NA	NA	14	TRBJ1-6	TGCGCCAGCAGCCTAACAGGTGATAATTCACCCCTCCACTTT	CASSLTGDNSPLHF
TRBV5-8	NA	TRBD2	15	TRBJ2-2	TGTGCCAGCAGCTTGGTTCTAGCGGGAACCGGGGAGCTGTTTTTT	CASSLVLAGTGELFF
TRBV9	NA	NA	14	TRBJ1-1	TGTGCCAGCAGCGTAGCGGGGGAATGGGCTGAAGCTTTCTTT	CASSVAGEWAEAFF
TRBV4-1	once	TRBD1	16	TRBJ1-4	TGCGCCAGCAGCCAACTTAGACAGGGGCGAGGAGAAAAACTGTTTTTT	CASSQLRQGRGEKLFF
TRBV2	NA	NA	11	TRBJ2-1	TGTGCCAGCACCTATGTAGATGAGCAGTTCTTC	CASTYVDEQFF
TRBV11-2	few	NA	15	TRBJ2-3	TGTGCCAGCAGCTTGTCCCCCTCTAGTCGAGATACGCAGTATTTT	CASSLSPSSRDTQYF
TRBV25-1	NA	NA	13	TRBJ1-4	TGTGCCAGCAGTGAGGGGGCGGTCGAAAAACTGTTTTTT	CASSEGAVEKLFF
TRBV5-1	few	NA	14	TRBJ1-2	TGCGCCAGCAGCTTTGAAGGGGTAGAGAGTGGCTACACCTTC	CASSFEGVESGYTF
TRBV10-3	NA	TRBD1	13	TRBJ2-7	TGTGCCATCGGACAGGGACCCACCTACGAGCAGTACTTC	CAIGQGPTYEQYF
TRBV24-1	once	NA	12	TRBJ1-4	TGTGCCACCAGTACGAATGGGGAGAAACTGTTTTTT	CATSTNGEKLFF
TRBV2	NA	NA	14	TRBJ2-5	TGTGCCAGCAGGGGGGACTCGGTGTGGGAGACCCAGTACTTC	CASRGDSVWETQYF
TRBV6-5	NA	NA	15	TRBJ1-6	TGTGCCAGCAAACTTCAGGGTTCCTATAATTCACCCCTCCACTTT	CASKLQGSYNSPLHF